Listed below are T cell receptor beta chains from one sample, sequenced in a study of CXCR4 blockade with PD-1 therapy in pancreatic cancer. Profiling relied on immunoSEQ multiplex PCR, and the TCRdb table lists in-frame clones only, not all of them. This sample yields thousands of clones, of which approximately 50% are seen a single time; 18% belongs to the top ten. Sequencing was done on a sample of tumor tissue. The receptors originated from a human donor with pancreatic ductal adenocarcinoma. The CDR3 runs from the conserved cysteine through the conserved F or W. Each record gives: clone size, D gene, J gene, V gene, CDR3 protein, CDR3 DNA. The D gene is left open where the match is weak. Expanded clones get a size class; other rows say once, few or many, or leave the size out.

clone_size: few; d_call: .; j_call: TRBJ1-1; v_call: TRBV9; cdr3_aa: CASSEAARTEAFF; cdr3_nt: TGTGCCAGCAGTGAAGCGGCGAGGACTGAAGCTTTCTTT
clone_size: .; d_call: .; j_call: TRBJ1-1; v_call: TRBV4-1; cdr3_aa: CASSQVAALEAEAFF; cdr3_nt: TGCGCCAGCAGCCAAGTTGCCGCCTTAGAGGCTGAAGCTTTCTTT
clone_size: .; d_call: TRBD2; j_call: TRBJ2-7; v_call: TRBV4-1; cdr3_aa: CASSQGIAGGYEQYF; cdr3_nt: TGCGCCAGCAGCCAAGGTATAGCGGGAGGCTACGAGCAGTACTTC
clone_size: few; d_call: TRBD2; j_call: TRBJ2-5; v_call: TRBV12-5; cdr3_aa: CASGLVGLAGGRWETQYF; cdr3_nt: TGTGCTAGTGGTTTGGTAGGGCTAGCGGGAGGAAGGTGGGAGACCCAGTACTTC
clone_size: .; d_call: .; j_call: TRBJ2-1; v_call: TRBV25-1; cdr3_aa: CASSLVGNEQFF; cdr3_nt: TGTGCCAGCAGTCTAGTGGGCAATGAGCAGTTCTTC
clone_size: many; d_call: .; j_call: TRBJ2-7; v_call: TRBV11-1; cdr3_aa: CASSSPGRGLSYEQYF; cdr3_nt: TGTGCCAGCAGCTCCCCCGGGCGGGGCCTCTCCTACGAGCAGTACTTC
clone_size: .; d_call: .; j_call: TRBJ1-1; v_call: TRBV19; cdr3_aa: CASSMGPRQGPNEAFF; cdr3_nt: TGTGCCAGTAGTATGGGGCCACGACAAGGCCCGAACGAAGCTTTCTTT
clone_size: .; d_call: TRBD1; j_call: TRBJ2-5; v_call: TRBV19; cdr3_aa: CASRPGQSSQETQYF; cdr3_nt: TGTGCCAGTAGGCCGGGACAGTCCTCTCAAGAGACCCAGTACTTC
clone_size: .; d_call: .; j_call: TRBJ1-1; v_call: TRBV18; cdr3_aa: CASSPVREGEAFF; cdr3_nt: TGTGCCAGCTCACCGGTCAGGGAGGGTGAAGCTTTCTTT
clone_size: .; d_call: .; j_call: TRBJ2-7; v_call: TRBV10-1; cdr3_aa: CASSAGPVREEQYF; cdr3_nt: TGCGCCAGCAGTGCCGGACCGGTCCGGGAGGAGCAGTACTTC
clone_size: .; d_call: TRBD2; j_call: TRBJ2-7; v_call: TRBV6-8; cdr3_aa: CAISPGLAVYEQYF; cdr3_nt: TGTGCCATCAGCCCGGGACTAGCGGTATACGAGCAGTACTTC
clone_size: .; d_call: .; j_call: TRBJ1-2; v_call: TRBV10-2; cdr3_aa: CASSSGQLYGYTF; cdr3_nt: TGCGCCAGCAGCTCCGGACAGCTCTATGGCTACACCTTC
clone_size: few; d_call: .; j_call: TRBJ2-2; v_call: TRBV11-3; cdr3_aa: CASSSSRDTGELFF; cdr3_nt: TGTGCCAGCAGCTCTAGCAGAGACACCGGGGAGCTGTTTTTT
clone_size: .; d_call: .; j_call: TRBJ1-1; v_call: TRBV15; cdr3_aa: CATSRFPGADTEAFF; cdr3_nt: TGTGCCACCAGCAGATTCCCTGGGGCAGACACTGAAGCTTTCTTT
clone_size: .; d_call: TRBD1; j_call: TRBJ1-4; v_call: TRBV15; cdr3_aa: CATRPGTGNLNEKLFF; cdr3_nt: TGTGCCACCCGTCCCGGGACAGGGAACCTTAATGAAAAACTGTTTTTT
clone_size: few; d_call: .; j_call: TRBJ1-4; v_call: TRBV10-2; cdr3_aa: CASSESRESNMKLFF; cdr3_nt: TGCGCCAGCAGTGAGTCGCGGGAGAGCAATATGAAACTGTTTTTT
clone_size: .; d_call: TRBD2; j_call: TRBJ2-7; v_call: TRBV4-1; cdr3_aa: CASSPTSGFSYEQYF; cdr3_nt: TGCGCCAGCAGCCCGACTAGCGGGTTCTCCTACGAGCAGTACTTC
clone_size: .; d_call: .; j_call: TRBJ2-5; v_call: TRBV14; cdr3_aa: CASSQVGGGGGETQYF; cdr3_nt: TGTGCCAGCAGCCAGGTCGGAGGGGGAGGTGGGGAGACCCAGTACTTC
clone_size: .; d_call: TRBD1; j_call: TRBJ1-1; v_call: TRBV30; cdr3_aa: CAWSPGQGWAEAFF; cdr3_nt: TGTGCCTGGAGTCCCGGACAGGGATGGGCTGAAGCTTTCTTT
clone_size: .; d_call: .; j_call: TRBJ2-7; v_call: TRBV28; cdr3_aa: CASSSGGGGGWYEQYF; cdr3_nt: TGTGCCAGCAGTTCGGGTGGTGGCGGCGGGTGGTACGAGCAGTACTTC
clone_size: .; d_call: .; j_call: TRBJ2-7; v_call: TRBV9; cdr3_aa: CASSVVPEAGSYEQYF; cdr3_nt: TGTGCCAGCAGCGTAGTCCCTGAAGCTGGGTCCTACGAGCAGTACTTC
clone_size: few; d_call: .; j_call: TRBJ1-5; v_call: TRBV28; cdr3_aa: CASSLWAGNQPQHF; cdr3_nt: TGTGCCAGCAGTTTATGGGCAGGGAATCAGCCCCAGCATTTT
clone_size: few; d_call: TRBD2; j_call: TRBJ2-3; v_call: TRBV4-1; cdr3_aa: CASSQLAGVDTQYF; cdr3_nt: TGCGCCAGCAGCCAACTAGCGGGAGTAGATACGCAGTATTTT
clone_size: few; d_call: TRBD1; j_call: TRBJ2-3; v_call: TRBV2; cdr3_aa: CASSNVGTGTDMQYF; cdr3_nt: TGTGCCAGCAGTAACGTGGGGACAGGCACAGATATGCAGTATTTT
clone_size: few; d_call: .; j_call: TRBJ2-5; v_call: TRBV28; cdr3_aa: CASSPAGRSQETQYF; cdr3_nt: TGTGCCAGCAGTCCTGCGGGCAGGAGTCAAGAGACCCAGTACTTC
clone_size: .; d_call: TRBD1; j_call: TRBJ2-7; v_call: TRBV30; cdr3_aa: CAWSVLQGDYEQYF; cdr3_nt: TGTGCCTGGAGTGTTCTCCAGGGGGACTACGAGCAGTACTTC
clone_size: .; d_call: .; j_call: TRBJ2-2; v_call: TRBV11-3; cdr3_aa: CASSLYKNTGELFF; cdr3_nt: TGTGCCAGCAGCTTATACAAGAACACCGGGGAGCTGTTTTTT